These 10 T cell receptor beta chains came from one sample sequenced in a study of control samples from healthy donors and cancer patients. TCRdb's table, derived via immunoSEQ multiplex PCR, lists solely in-frame clones and lacks some. Here the sample spans some 120,000 clones, over 75% being singletons. The sequenced material came from blood. The origin of the receptors is a man aged 18 to 29 in good health.

The chain couples TRBV5-1 to TRBJ2-4; tentative D call: TRBD1 (6 bases). V was shortened by 3 bases and J by 4 bases, with 17 bases between the two germline ends. This CDR3 region has 16 residues. Germline lookup yields CDR1 SGHRS and CDR2 YFSETQ. The CDR3 coding sequence is TGCGCCAGCAGCTCCTTTCCGACAGGCGGTAAAAACATTCAGTACTTC. This sequence encodes CASSSFPTGGKNIQYF.

The CDR3, as DNA: TGTGCCAGCAGCTCCTCGGCAGGGCTTCAGCCCCAGCATTTT. This sequence encodes CASSSSAGLQPQHF. The J gene is TRBJ1-5, the V gene TRBV6-6; a possible D gene is TRBD1 (5 bases). CDR1 MNHNY and CDR2 SVGAGI come from the germline V gene (reference sequence). The ends were cut back, 6 bases at V and 6 bases at J, with 15 bases in the middle. The CDR3 consists of 14 residues.

This clone is a singleton in its sample. This rearrangement joins TRBV5-1 to TRBJ1-3; D gene ambiguous. The CDR3 contains 15 residues. Germline CDR1 reads SGHRS; CDR2 reads YFSETQ. Trimming shortened V by 4 bases and J by 0 bases, and 11 bases separated the two germline ends. Here the CDR3 reads CASSPSGVSGNTIYF. In nucleotides, the CDR3 is TGCGCCAGCAGCCCATCCGGGGTCTCTGGAAACACCATATATTTT.

The CDR3 DNA sequence: TGTGCCAGCAGCTTAGACACTGAAGCTTTCTTT. Its translation: CASSLDTEAFF. The rearrangement joins TRBV7-9 to TRBJ1-1; D not certain. The CDR3 runs 11 residues. Trimming left V 1 base short and J 3 bases short, with 0 bases between. Germline CDR1 is SEHNR and CDR2 is FQNEAQ (reference sequence).

The chain employs TRBV24-1 and TRBJ2-1; TRBD1 matches at 8 bases. Germline CDR1 reads KGHDR; CDR2 reads SFDVKD. The V gene end was trimmed by 3 bases and the J gene end by 13 bases; junction bases not matched to a gene: 10. This CDR3 region has 14 residues. The CDR3 bases are TGTGCCACCAGTGATCTTCGGCAGGGGGCATTTCAGTTCTTC. Protein sequence: CATSDLRQGAFQFF.

As to this clone: The same CDR3 can be traced to other DNA sequences in this sample. The chain links TRBV7-9 to TRBJ2-7, with a weak D call TRBD2 (5 bases). The CDR3 loop spans 16 amino acids. The V and J ends lost 1 base and 2 bases respectively, with 15 bases between them. Germline V gene lookup returns CDR1 SEHNR and CDR2 FQNEAQ (reference sequence). The CDR3 sequence is CASSLDLSRETYEQYV. CDR3 nucleotide sequence: TGTGCCAGCAGCTTAGATCTTAGTCGGGAAACCTACGAGCAGTACGTC.

The chain employs TRBV18 and TRBJ2-7; D is possibly TRBD1 (5 bases). The CDR3 loop spans 15 amino acids. Trimming pared 2 bases from V and 0 bases from J, leaving 11 bases between. CDR1 and CDR2 (germline): KGHSH, LQKENI. The CDR3 spells CASSPGAKSSYEQYF. The CDR3 region has the DNA TGTGCCAGCTCACCAGGGGCTAAGAGCTCCTACGAGCAGTACTTC.

This chain joins TRBV2 and TRBJ2-1, with 14 bases lining up with TRBD2. From germline, CDR1 is SNHLY and CDR2 FYNNEI. The CDR3 sequence is 16 residues long. V was clipped by 6 bases and J by 4 bases; unmatched bases: 5. The CDR3: CASSGTSGGIYNEQFF. Written as DNA, the CDR3 is TGTGCCAGCAGCGGGACTAGCGGGGGCATTTACAATGAGCAGTTCTTC.

CDR3 protein: CASSSFGTDPYEQYV. CDR3 nucleotide sequence: TGTGCCAGCAGCTCCTTTGGGACAGACCCCTACGAGCAGTACGTC. The V and J genes are TRBV5-4 and TRBJ2-7; 7 bases map to TRBD1. There are 15 residues in the CDR3. Germline assignment: CDR1 SGHNT and CDR2 YYREEE (reference sequence). V gave up 3 bases and J gave up 2 bases; unmatched junction bases: 8.

The chain couples TRBV6-6 to TRBJ2-2; 7 bases map to TRBD2. CDR1 MNHNY and CDR2 SVGAGI come from the germline V gene (reference sequence). After removal of 11 bases from V and 7 bases from J, the junction contained 7 bases not matched to a gene. The CDR3 contains 12 residues. CDR3 DNA: TGTGCCTCGATGCCGGGGGGCGGGGAGCTGTTTTTT. Translating gives CASMPGGGELFF.